These T cell receptor beta chains were read from a single sample in a study of T cell responses to AZD1222 COVID-19 vaccine. The data were produced by immunoSEQ multiplex PCR, yet TCRdb's version contains in-frame clones alone and is incomplete. Of 140,000 to 150,000 clones in the sample, around 90% were seen once. Sequenced here: peripheral blood, sampled 28 days after the second AZD1222 dose. The source of these receptors is an adult who received the AZD1222 COVID-19 vaccine. CDR3s include the opening cysteine and the closing phenylalanine or tryptophan. Fields, in order: clone size, V gene, D gene, J gene, CDR3 DNA, CDR3 protein. A D gene is named only where the DNA matches it firmly. Not every row has a clone size; where given, it reads once, few, many or a size class.

NA	TRBV5-5	NA	TRBJ1-6	TGTGCCAGCAGCTTGGGGTGGGGTTCCAATTCACCCCTCCACTTT	CASSLGWGSNSPLHF
NA	TRBV10-3	NA	TRBJ1-2	TGTGCCATCATGCAGTCCGAAATATACAATGGCTACACCTTC	CAIMQSEIYNGYTF
once	TRBV29-1	TRBD1	TRBJ2-4	TGCAGCGTTGGGAAGGGACAGGGGGACATTCAGTACTTC	CSVGKGQGDIQYF
NA	TRBV6-2/TRBV6-3	NA	TRBJ1-2	TGTGCCAGCAGCGACGGTAACTATGGCTACACCTTC	CASSDGNYGYTF
NA	TRBV29-1	NA	TRBJ2-2	TGCAGCGTCGCTACGATGGGGCTGAACACCGGGGAGCTGTTTTTT	CSVATMGLNTGELFF
NA	TRBV6-5	TRBD1	TRBJ2-3	TGTGCCAGCGGACAGGGGGCCACAGATACGCAGTATTTT	CASGQGATDTQYF
NA	TRBV15	NA	TRBJ1-1	TGTGCCACCAGTGGACAGACGAACACTGAAGCTTTCTTT	CATSGQTNTEAFF
once	TRBV29-1	NA	TRBJ1-1	TGCAGCGTTGGGGGAAGACCTGAAGCTTTCTTT	CSVGGRPEAFF
NA	TRBV6-5	TRBD2	TRBJ2-7	TGTGCCAGCAGTTACTCGAGATGGGGGGGGCAGTACTTC	CASSYSRWGGQYF
NA	TRBV11-3	NA	TRBJ2-2	TGTGCCAGCAGCTTAGGAGAGGGTGGGGAGCTGTTTTTT	CASSLGEGGELFF
once	TRBV7-2	NA	TRBJ1-2	TGTGCCAGCAGCATGGGACTTCCAGCCCCCCTCTATGGCTACACCTTC	CASSMGLPAPLYGYTF
NA	TRBV25-1	NA	TRBJ2-3	TGTGCCAGTGGCGGATCCCGGGCAGATACGCAGTATTTT	CASGGSRADTQYF
NA	TRBV5-4	NA	TRBJ1-1	TGTGCCAGCAGCTTGAAAACGGGGTGGGGGGCGAACACTGAAGCTTTCTTT	CASSLKTGWGANTEAFF
NA	TRBV10-3	TRBD1	TRBJ1-6	TGTGCCATCAGTGGGGGACAGGGTCACCGAAATTCACCCCTCCACTTT	CAISGGQGHRNSPLHF
NA	TRBV5-6	NA	TRBJ2-2	TGTGCCAGCAGCTTTTCCTTTGGTCTAGGGGTGGACACCGGGGAGCTGTTTTTT	CASSFSFGLGVDTGELFF
few	TRBV5-4	NA	TRBJ2-6	TGTGCCAGCAGCTTGGAGGCAGAGTCTGGGGCCAACGTCCTGACTTTC	CASSLEAESGANVLTF
NA	TRBV2	NA	TRBJ1-6	TGTGCCAGCAGGCGCCTCGCGGATTCACCCCTCCACTTT	CASRRLADSPLHF
NA	TRBV2	TRBD1	TRBJ1-4	TGTGCCAGCAGCGGGAGGGGGCGGATTGAAAAACTGTTTTTT	CASSGRGRIEKLFF
NA	TRBV5-6	NA	TRBJ1-5	TGTGCCAGCAGCGGAACAGGCGGTCAGCCCCAGCATTTT	CASSGTGGQPQHF
NA	TRBV5-5	NA	TRBJ2-7	TGTGCCAGCAGCTTCGAGCCAGCTCGGGAGCAGTACTTC	CASSFEPAREQYF
once	TRBV9	NA	TRBJ2-1	TGTGCCAGCAGCGTAAGGGCTAATAACAATGAGCAGTTCTTC	CASSVRANNNEQFF
NA	TRBV28	NA	TRBJ2-5	TGTGCCAGCAGTATTAGAGAGGTGAGGATGACCCAGTACTTC	CASSIREVRMTQYF
NA	TRBV10-3	TRBD2	TRBJ2-1	TGTGCCGCGTCCCCAAGAAGCGGGAGCCCCCCGAATGAGCAGTTCTTC	CAASPRSGSPPNEQFF
NA	TRBV5-1	NA	TRBJ1-4	TGCGCCAGCAGCTTCAACGGGGCCCGAGGGGAAAAACTGTTTTTT	CASSFNGARGEKLFF
NA	TRBV7-6	NA	TRBJ2-1	TGTGCCAGCAGCTCTTCGTTGGTGCTTTACAATGAGCAGTTCTTC	CASSSSLVLYNEQFF
NA	TRBV12-3/TRBV12-4	NA	TRBJ2-1	TGTGCCAGCAGCACCTCACTAGTGGCTGAGCAGTTCTTC	CASSTSLVAEQFF
NA	TRBV6-1	TRBD1	TRBJ1-5	TGTGCCAGCAGTGAAGGAACAGGGGGCATTTTTAGGAGCAATCAGCCCCAGCATTTT	CASSEGTGGIFRSNQPQHF
NA	TRBV18	TRBD1	TRBJ1-6	TGTGCCAGCTCAAAGGGACAGGGCCCTGATTCACCCCTCCACTTT	CASSKGQGPDSPLHF
NA	TRBV6-6	NA	TRBJ1-5	TGTGCCAGCAGTCTTCTGAATCAGCCCCAGCATTTT	CASSLLNQPQHF
NA	TRBV5-1	NA	TRBJ1-2	TGCGCCAGCAGCCCAGGCCGGGACCCGACGGATGGCTACACCTTC	CASSPGRDPTDGYTF
NA	TRBV28	TRBD2	TRBJ2-1	TGTGCCAGCAGTCCCCAGGACCCGGGAGGTGGCAATGAGCAGTTCTTC	CASSPQDPGGGNEQFF
NA	TRBV7-2	NA	TRBJ1-4	TGTGCCAGCAGCTTCTACGGGGATAATGAAAAACTGTTTTTT	CASSFYGDNEKLFF
once	TRBV28	NA	TRBJ1-2	TGTGCCAGCAGTTTCGTCTCGGGGAGGGGGTATGGCTACACCTTC	CASSFVSGRGYGYTF
NA	TRBV5-1	TRBD1	TRBJ1-1	TGCGCCAGCAGAGGGCAGGGGGCGATCTGGACTGAAGCTTTCTTT	CASRGQGAIWTEAFF
NA	TRBV7-9	NA	TRBJ2-7	TGTGCCAGCAGTTCGGATACATCGGGACACAGAATTTCAACCTACGAGCAGTACTTC	CASSSDTSGHRISTYEQYF
once	TRBV6-1	NA	TRBJ1-2	TGTGCCAGCAGTGAATTAGAGGGTTTTTTTGGCTACACCTTC	CASSELEGFFGYTF
NA	TRBV10-3	NA	TRBJ1-6	TGTGCCATCAAGGCAGGGGAAAATTCACCCCTCCACTTT	CAIKAGENSPLHF